This T cell receptor beta chain was identified in a study of blood T cell repertoires in COVID-19. This clone was recorded only once. Per the original methods: It was from reference gene primer amplification that nucleated cell counts were estimated. Only in-frame clones appear in the TCRdb table, and some are missing; sequencing was by immunoSEQ multiplex PCR. That table supplies the V and J calls and clone size; D and trimming were determined from the DNA. The sample includes over 150,000 clones, about three quarters seen only once; the top ten take roughly 1.5%. Specimen: peripheral blood. The sequence was obtained from an elderly man with acute or convalescent COVID-19.

As DNA, the CDR3 is TGTGCCAGCAGCCGACAGGAGAACACTGAAGCTTTCTTT. It yields the protein CASSRQENTEAFF. This chain uses TRBV7-3 with TRBJ1-1; possibly TRBD1 for D (6 bases). The CDR3 consists of 13 residues. The V and J ends lost 5 bases and 1 base respectively, with 8 bases between them. The germline CDR1 and CDR2 sequences are SGHTA and FQGTGA. The full variable domain, with the rest looked up from reference TRBV7-3 and TRBJ1-1, is GAGVSQTPSNKVTEKGKYVELRCDPISGHTALYWYRQSLGQGPEFLIYFQGTGAADDSGLPNDRFFAVRPEGSVSTLKIQRTERGDSAVYLCASSRQENTEAFFGQGTRLTVV.